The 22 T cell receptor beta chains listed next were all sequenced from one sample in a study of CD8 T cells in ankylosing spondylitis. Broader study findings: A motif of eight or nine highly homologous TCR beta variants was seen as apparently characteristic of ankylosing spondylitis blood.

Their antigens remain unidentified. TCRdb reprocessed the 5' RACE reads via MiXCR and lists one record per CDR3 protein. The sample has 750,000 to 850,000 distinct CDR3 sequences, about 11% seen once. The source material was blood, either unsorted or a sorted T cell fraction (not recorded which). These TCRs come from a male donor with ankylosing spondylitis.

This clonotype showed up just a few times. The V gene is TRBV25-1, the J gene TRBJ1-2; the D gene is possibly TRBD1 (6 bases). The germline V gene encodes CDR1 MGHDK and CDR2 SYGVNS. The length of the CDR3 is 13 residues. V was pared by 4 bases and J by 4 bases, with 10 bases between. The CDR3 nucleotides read TGTGCCAGCAGTGCAGGGGAACGCTATGGCTACACCTTC. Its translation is CASSAGERYGYTF.

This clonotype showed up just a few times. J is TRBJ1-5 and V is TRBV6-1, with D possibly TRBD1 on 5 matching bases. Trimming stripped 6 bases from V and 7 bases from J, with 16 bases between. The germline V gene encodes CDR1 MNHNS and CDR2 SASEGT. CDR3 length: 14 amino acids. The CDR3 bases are TGTGCCAGCAGCCTTCTCGGGGACGACCAGCCCCAGCATTTT. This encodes CASSLLGDDQPQHF.

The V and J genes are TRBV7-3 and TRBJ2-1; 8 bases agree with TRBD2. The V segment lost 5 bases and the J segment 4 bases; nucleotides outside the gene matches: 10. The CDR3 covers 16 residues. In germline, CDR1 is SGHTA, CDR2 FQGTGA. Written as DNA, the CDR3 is TGTGCCAGCAGCCCTACCGCGGGGGGACAATACAATGAGCAGTTCTTC. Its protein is CASSPTAGGQYNEQFF.

Here the CDR3 reads CASSERDRVSGQPQHF. The CDR3, as DNA: TGTGCCAGCAGTGAAAGGGACAGGGTATCCGGGCAGCCCCAGCATTTT. The rearrangement joins TRBV6-1 to TRBJ1-5; the match to TRBD1 covers 9 bases. The CDR3 has 16 amino acids. Unmatched junction bases numbered 9, after V lost 2 bases and J lost 7 bases. Germline CDR1 is MNHNS and CDR2 is SASEGT.

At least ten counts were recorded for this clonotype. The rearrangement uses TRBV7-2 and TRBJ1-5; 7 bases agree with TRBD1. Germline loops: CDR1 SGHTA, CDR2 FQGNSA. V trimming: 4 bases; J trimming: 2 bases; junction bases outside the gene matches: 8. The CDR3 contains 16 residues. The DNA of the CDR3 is TGTGCCAGCAGCTATAGCCTCGACAGGGGCAATCAGCCCCAGCATTTT. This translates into CASSYSLDRGNQPQHF.

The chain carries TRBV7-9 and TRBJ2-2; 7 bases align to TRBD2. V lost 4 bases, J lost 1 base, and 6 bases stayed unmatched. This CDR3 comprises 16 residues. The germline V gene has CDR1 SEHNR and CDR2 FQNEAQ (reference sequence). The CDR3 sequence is CASSYLLAENTGELFF. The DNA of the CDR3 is TGTGCCAGCAGCTATCTTCTAGCGGAGAACACCGGGGAGCTGTTTTTT.

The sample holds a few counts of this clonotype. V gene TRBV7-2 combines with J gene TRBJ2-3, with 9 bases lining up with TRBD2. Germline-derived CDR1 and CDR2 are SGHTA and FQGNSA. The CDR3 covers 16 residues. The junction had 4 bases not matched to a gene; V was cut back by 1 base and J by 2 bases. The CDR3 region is CASSLGGGGATDTQYF. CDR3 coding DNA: TGTGCCAGCAGCTTAGGGGGCGGGGGGGCCACAGATACGCAGTATTTT.

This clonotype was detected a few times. As DNA, the CDR3 is TGCGCCAGCAGCCCCCCGGCGGGGGGCGCAGACTACAATGAGCAGTTCTTC. Translated: CASSPPAGGADYNEQFF. The V call is TRBV4-1, the J call TRBJ2-1; 8 bases agree with TRBD2. This CDR3 contains 17 residues. CDR1 is MGHRA and CDR2 is YSYEKL in the germline V gene. The junction had 11 bases not matched to a gene; V was cut back by 4 bases and J by 3 bases.

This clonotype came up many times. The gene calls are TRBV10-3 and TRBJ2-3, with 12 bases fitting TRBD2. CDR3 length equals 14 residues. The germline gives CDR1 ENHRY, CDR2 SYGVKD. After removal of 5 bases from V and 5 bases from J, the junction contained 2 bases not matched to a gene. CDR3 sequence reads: CAISPSGRGDTQYF. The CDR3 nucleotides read TGTGCCATCAGTCCTAGCGGGAGGGGAGATACGCAGTATTTT.

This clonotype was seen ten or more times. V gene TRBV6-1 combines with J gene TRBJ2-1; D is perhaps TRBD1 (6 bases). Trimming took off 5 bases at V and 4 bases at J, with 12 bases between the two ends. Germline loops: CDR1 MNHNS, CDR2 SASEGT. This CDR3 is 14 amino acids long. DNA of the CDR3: TGTGCCAGCAGTAAACAGGGACGTTACAATGAGCAGTTCTTC. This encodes CASSKQGRYNEQFF.

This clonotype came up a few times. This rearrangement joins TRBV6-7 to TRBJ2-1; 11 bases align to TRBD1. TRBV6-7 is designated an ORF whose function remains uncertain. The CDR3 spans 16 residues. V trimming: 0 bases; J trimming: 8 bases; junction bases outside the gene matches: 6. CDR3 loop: CASSYSKDRGPYEQFF. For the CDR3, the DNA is TGTGCCAGCAGTTACTCGAAGGACAGGGGGCCCTATGAGCAGTTCTTC.

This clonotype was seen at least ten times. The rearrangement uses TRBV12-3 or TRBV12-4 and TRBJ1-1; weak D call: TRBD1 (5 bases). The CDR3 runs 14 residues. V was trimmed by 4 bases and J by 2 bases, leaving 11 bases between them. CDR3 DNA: TGTGCCAGCAGTTCCGGACAACTAAACACTGAAGCTTTCTTT. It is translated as CASSSGQLNTEAFF.

The chain's CDR3 is CASSPRRATLSYEQYF. CDR3 DNA sequence: TGTGCCAGCAGCCCCCGCCGGGCCACCCTCTCCTACGAGCAGTACTTC. The chain uses TRBV5-6 and TRBJ2-7; D remains ambiguous. With 4 bases removed from V and 0 bases from J, the gap between germline ends came to 17 bases. This CDR3 has 16 amino acids. CDR1 is SGHDT and CDR2 is YYEEEE in the germline V gene.

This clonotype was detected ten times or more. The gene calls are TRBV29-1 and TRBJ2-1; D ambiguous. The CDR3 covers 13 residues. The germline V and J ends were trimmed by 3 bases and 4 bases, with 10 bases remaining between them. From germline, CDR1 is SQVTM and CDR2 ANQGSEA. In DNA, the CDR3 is TGCAGCGTTGACCCCGACCCTTACAATGAGCAGTTCTTC. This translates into CSVDPDPYNEQFF.

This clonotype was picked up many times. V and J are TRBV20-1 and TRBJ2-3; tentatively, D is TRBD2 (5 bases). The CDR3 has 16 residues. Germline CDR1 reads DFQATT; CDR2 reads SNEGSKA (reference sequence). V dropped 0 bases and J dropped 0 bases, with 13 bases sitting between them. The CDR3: CSARDRRGSSTDTQYF. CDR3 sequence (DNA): TGCAGTGCTAGAGATCGACGGGGATCTAGCACAGATACGCAGTATTTT.

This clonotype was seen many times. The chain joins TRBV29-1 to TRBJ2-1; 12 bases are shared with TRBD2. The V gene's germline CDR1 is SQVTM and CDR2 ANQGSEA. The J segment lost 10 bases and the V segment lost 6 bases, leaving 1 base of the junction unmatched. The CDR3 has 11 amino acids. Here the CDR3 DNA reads TGCAGCGTCGGACTAGCGGGAGAGCAGTTCTTC. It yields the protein CSVGLAGEQFF.

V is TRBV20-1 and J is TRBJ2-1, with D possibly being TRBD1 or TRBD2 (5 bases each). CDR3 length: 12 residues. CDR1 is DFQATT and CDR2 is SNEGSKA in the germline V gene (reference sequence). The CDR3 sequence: CRTGATDYEQFF. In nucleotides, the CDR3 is TGCAGAACCGGGGCAACGGACTATGAGCAGTTCTTC.

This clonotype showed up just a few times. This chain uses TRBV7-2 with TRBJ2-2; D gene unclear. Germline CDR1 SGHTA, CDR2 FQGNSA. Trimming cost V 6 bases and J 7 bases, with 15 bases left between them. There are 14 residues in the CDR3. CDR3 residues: CASSRLRGGGELFF. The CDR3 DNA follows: TGTGCCAGCAGTCGCCTCCGCGGTGGCGGGGAGCTGTTTTTT.

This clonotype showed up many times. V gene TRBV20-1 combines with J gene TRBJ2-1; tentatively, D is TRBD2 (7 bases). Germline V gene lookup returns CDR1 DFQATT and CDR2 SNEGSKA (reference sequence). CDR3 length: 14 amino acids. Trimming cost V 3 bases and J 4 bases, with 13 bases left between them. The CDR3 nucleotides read TGCAGTGCTAGGGGGGGGGCCGGGTACAATGAGCAGTTCTTC. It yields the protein CSARGGAGYNEQFF.

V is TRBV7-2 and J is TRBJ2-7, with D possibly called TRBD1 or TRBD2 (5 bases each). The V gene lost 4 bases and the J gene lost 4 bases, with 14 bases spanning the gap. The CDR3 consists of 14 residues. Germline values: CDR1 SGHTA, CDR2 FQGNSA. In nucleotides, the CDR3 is TGTGCCAGCAGCTCACCGGGGCTAGGGTACGAGCAGTACTTC. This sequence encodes CASSSPGLGYEQYF.

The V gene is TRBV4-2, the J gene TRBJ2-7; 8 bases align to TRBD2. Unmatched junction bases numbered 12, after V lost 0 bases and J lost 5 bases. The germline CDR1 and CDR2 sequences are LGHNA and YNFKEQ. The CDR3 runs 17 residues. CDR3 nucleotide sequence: TGTGCCAGCAGCCAAGACTTTGGGAGCGGGAGAAACAACGAGCAGTACTTC. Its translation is CASSQDFGSGRNNEQYF.

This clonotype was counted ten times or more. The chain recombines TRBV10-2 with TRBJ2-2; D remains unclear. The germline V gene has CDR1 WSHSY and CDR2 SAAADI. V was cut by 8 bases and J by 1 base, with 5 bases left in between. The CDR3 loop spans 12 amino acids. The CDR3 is CASGWNTGELFF. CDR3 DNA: TGCGCCAGCGGCTGGAACACCGGGGAGCTGTTTTTT.